This TCR beta chain derives from a study of immune heterogeneity within non-small cell lung tumors. Turning to the study itself: The composition of the tumors was 4 squamous cell carcinomas, approximately 11 non-squamous carcinomas and 1 not otherwise specified. Study findings and constraints: A moderate but significant correlation was found, linking local T-cell clonality with local tumor mutational burden (R 0.3 to 0.35). Dominant CDR3 beta clonotypes repeated across a patient's tumor loci, while different loci held unique high-frequency clones.

Details on this clonotype: Its antigen is currently unknown.

The authors used about 540 ng of bulk tumor genomic DNA per sample as template. Collection of several biopsies per primary tumor, spaced far apart, took place during surgery. With untreated, newly diagnosed non-small cell lung cancer, the patients went on to undergo curative surgery. The donors had newly diagnosed non-small cell lung cancer and underwent surgery intended to cure it. Multiplex PCR was performed with 32 V and 13 J primers, and it amplified TCR beta CDR3. From the multiplex PCR reads, TCRdb called clonotypes with MiXCR, one entry per CDR3 protein. The table has about 3,200 distinct CDR3 sequences, roughly 15% seen once. CDR1 and CDR2 (germline): MNHGY, SVAAGI. Germline trimming cut 6 bases from V and 7 bases from J; bases unmatched to any gene: 8. This CDR3 has 14 amino acids.

Specimen: lung tumor tissue. The sequence derives from a man in his forties or fifties with non-small cell lung cancer. The V gene is TRBV6-9, the J gene TRBJ1-5, with 8 bases lining up with TRBD1. CDR3 region: CASRLLDRDQPQHF. CDR3 DNA sequence: TGTGCCAGCAGATTATTGGACAGGGACCAGCCCCAGCATTTT.